This T cell receptor (beta chain) came from a study of blood T cells in healthy people across ages. Study-wide findings and caveats: PBMCs left unsorted prevented a conclusive naive versus antigen-experienced comparison.

Per sample, a minimum of 7 million PBMCs were isolated. A minimum of 6 micrograms of total RNA was extracted per sample. A second PCR of 7 to 11 cycles used a sample-barcoded 5' primer and a J-beta primer mix. No fewer than 2.5 million CDR3-containing paired-end reads came from each sample. TCRdb reanalysed the 5' RACE reads using MiXCR and keeps one entry per CDR3 protein. The repertoire holds about 290,000 distinct CDR3 sequences, with roughly 26% as singletons. Germline CDR1 is DFQATT and CDR2 is SNEGSKA (reference sequence). The junction had 15 bases not matched to a gene; V was cut back by 3 bases and J by 3 bases. The CDR3 has 18 amino acids. Comments on this clonotype: Its specificity is not known.

Source material: blood. The TCR originated in a woman in her seventies in good health. This chain uses TRBV20-1 with TRBJ2-1, with 9 nucleotides matching TRBD2. The CDR3 DNA follows: TGCAGTGCTAGTGTGACTAGCGGAAGACTGGTGGACTACAATGAGCAGTTCTTC. As protein: CSASVTSGRLVDYNEQFF.